This is a list of T cell receptor beta chains from one sample in a study of cytomegalovirus exposure and HLA in healthy donors. Clones were read by immunoSEQ multiplex PCR, and TCRdb kept only the in-frame ones, dropping some. The sample comprises roughly 80,000 clones, approximately 84% of which are singletons, and 2.4% rests with the top ten. Sequencing used PBMCs. These receptor sequences come from a woman aged 45-60 years in good health and CMV-seronegative. CDR3s include the opening cysteine and the closing phenylalanine or tryptophan. A D gene is named only where the DNA matches it firmly. Expanded clones get a size class; other rows say once, few or many, or leave the size out.

v_call: TRBV5-1
clone_size: NA
j_call: TRBJ1-1
d_call: NA
cdr3_nt: TGCGCCAGCAGCTCGGGACAACTGAACACTGAAGCTTTCTTT
cdr3_aa: CASSSGQLNTEAFF

v_call: TRBV15
clone_size: NA
j_call: TRBJ1-5
d_call: NA
cdr3_nt: TGTGCCACCAGCAGCTTCAATCAGCCCCAGCATTTT
cdr3_aa: CATSSFNQPQHF

v_call: TRBV4-1
clone_size: NA
j_call: TRBJ2-4
d_call: NA
cdr3_nt: TGCGCCAGCAGCCAAGTGGGGGCAGCCAAAAACATTCAGTACTTC
cdr3_aa: CASSQVGAAKNIQYF

v_call: TRBV9
clone_size: NA
j_call: TRBJ2-2
d_call: TRBD2
cdr3_nt: TGTGCCAGCAGCCCGGCTGGACTAGCGGGGGCTCTGAACACCGGGGAGCTGTTTTTT
cdr3_aa: CASSPAGLAGALNTGELFF

v_call: TRBV28
clone_size: NA
j_call: TRBJ1-2
d_call: TRBD1
cdr3_nt: TGTGCCAGCACCCTCGACAGGGGTGGTGGCTACACCTTC
cdr3_aa: CASTLDRGGGYTF

v_call: TRBV11-2
clone_size: NA
j_call: TRBJ2-1
d_call: NA
cdr3_nt: TGTGCCAGCAGCTCGGAGGGTGGGAAGACCTACAATGAGCAGTTCTTC
cdr3_aa: CASSSEGGKTYNEQFF

v_call: TRBV19
clone_size: few
j_call: TRBJ2-5
d_call: NA
cdr3_nt: TGTGCCAGTAGTGTTGGACAGCAAGAGACCCAGTACTTC
cdr3_aa: CASSVGQQETQYF

v_call: TRBV2
clone_size: NA
j_call: TRBJ2-4
d_call: TRBD1
cdr3_nt: TGTGCCAGCAGAGGCCTACAGGGGGCCAAAAACATTCAGTACTTC
cdr3_aa: CASRGLQGAKNIQYF

v_call: TRBV7-9
clone_size: NA
j_call: TRBJ1-1
d_call: NA
cdr3_nt: TGTGCCAGCAGCTTGTTGGCGAACACTGAAGCTTTCTTT
cdr3_aa: CASSLLANTEAFF

v_call: TRBV29-1
clone_size: NA
j_call: TRBJ1-2
d_call: NA
cdr3_nt: TGCAGCGCCGGCAGGGACTATGGCTACACCTTC
cdr3_aa: CSAGRDYGYTF

v_call: TRBV7-2
clone_size: NA
j_call: TRBJ2-3
d_call: TRBD2
cdr3_nt: TGTGCCAGCAGCCCCGGGACTAGCTCAGATACGCAGTATTTT
cdr3_aa: CASSPGTSSDTQYF

v_call: TRBV19
clone_size: NA
j_call: TRBJ2-2
d_call: TRBD1
cdr3_nt: TGTGCCAGTAGGCCCCCGGGACAGGGATTTAACGGGGAGCTGTTTTTT
cdr3_aa: CASRPPGQGFNGELFF

v_call: TRBV6-5
clone_size: NA
j_call: TRBJ1-4
d_call: NA
cdr3_nt: TGTGCCAGCAGTCTCCCCGGGTATGGTGAAAAACTGTTTTTT
cdr3_aa: CASSLPGYGEKLFF

v_call: TRBV7-2
clone_size: NA
j_call: TRBJ1-1
d_call: TRBD1
cdr3_nt: TGTGCCAGCAGCCTGGACAGGGTTTCAGGCACTGAAGCTTTCTTT
cdr3_aa: CASSLDRVSGTEAFF

v_call: TRBV7-9
clone_size: NA
j_call: TRBJ1-4
d_call: NA
cdr3_nt: TGTGCCAGCAGCTTATACCAAACCAGCCGAGGGAACGAAAAACTGTTTTTT
cdr3_aa: CASSLYQTSRGNEKLFF

v_call: TRBV5-6
clone_size: NA
j_call: TRBJ2-1
d_call: TRBD2
cdr3_nt: TGTGCCAGCAGCTTATCAGCTAGCGGGAGCGATGAGCAGTTCTTC
cdr3_aa: CASSLSASGSDEQFF

v_call: TRBV4-1
clone_size: NA
j_call: TRBJ2-1
d_call: NA
cdr3_nt: TGCGCCAGCAGCCAAGATCGAGGGTGGAGCTCCTACAATGAGCAGTTCTTC
cdr3_aa: CASSQDRGWSSYNEQFF

v_call: TRBV6-5
clone_size: NA
j_call: TRBJ1-1
d_call: NA
cdr3_nt: TGTGCCAGCAGGCCTAACAGGTTGTCTGAAGCTTTCTTT
cdr3_aa: CASRPNRLSEAFF

v_call: TRBV10-2
clone_size: few
j_call: TRBJ1-4
d_call: NA
cdr3_nt: TGCGCCAGCAGTGAGTCTCCCGGACAGTCCGTGAATGAAAAACTGTTTTTT
cdr3_aa: CASSESPGQSVNEKLFF

v_call: TRBV19
clone_size: medium-sized
j_call: TRBJ2-4
d_call: NA
cdr3_nt: TGTGCCAGTAGTCTAGGCGTCCCGAACATTCAGTACTTC
cdr3_aa: CASSLGVPNIQYF

v_call: TRBV7-9
clone_size: NA
j_call: TRBJ1-1
d_call: TRBD1
cdr3_nt: TGTGCCAGCAGCTCAATCACAGGGGAGAACACTGAAGCTTTCTTT
cdr3_aa: CASSSITGENTEAFF

v_call: TRBV11-2
clone_size: NA
j_call: TRBJ2-3
d_call: NA
cdr3_nt: TGTGCCAGCAGCGTTCACACAGATACGCAGTATTTT
cdr3_aa: CASSVHTDTQYF